These T cell receptor beta chains were read from a single sample in a study of T cell changes during pregnancy in multiple sclerosis. This table comes from immunoSEQ multiplex PCR, and its TCRdb copy is limited to in-frame clones, with some not included. The data show 40,000 or so clones, with roughly 90% seen just once and roughly 13% held by the top ten. Sequenced material: CD8+ T cells from peripheral blood mononuclear cells, taken in the first trimester of pregnancy. Source of these receptors: a female donor with multiple sclerosis, enrolled in a pregnancy study. Each CDR3 is given with its conserved first and last residue. The order of the fields is D gene, clone size, V gene, J gene, CDR3 protein, CDR3 DNA. A D gene is named only where the DNA matches it firmly. Some rows have no size entry. The others give once, few or many, or a class for an expanded clone.

D: NA
size: NA
V: TRBV14
J: TRBJ1-2
CDR3: CASSQLVRDYYF
DNA: TGTGCCAGCAGCCAACTTGTCCGGGACTACTACTTC

D: NA
size: NA
V: TRBV7-9
J: TRBJ1-2
CDR3: CASSLAQGQDYGYTF
DNA: TGTGCCAGCAGCTTAGCGCAGGGGCAGGACTATGGCTACACCTTC

D: TRBD2
size: once
V: TRBV14
J: TRBJ2-1
CDR3: CASSQESGGRDEQFF
DNA: TGTGCCAGCAGCCAAGAGAGCGGGGGGCGGGATGAGCAGTTCTTC

D: TRBD1
size: NA
V: TRBV20-1
J: TRBJ2-5
CDR3: CSAKGAETQYF
DNA: TGCAGCGCTAAGGGGGCGGAGACCCAGTACTTC

D: NA
size: NA
V: TRBV30
J: TRBJ2-7
CDR3: CAWSENRDTLYEQYF
DNA: TGTGCCTGGAGTGAGAACCGGGACACCCTCTACGAGCAGTACTTC

D: NA
size: NA
V: TRBV21-1
J: TRBJ2-7
CDR3: CASSKDSGGANHEQYF
DNA: TGTGCCAGCAGCAAAGACAGCGGGGGGGCCAACCACGAGCAGTACTTC

D: NA
size: NA
V: TRBV6-5
J: TRBJ2-2
CDR3: CASSSMGPDTGELFF
DNA: TGTGCCAGCAGTTCCATGGGGCCTGACACCGGGGAGCTGTTTTTT

D: NA
size: NA
V: TRBV6-4
J: TRBJ2-3
CDR3: CASSEGERDTQYF
DNA: TGTGCCAGCAGTGAAGGAGAGAGAGATACGCAGTATTTT

D: NA
size: NA
V: TRBV5-6
J: TRBJ2-7
CDR3: CASSLGRGSYEQYF
DNA: TGTGCCAGCAGCTTGGGTAGGGGCTCCTACGAGCAGTACTTC

D: NA
size: NA
V: TRBV19
J: TRBJ2-7
CDR3: CASSIVEGVDEQYF
DNA: TGTGCCAGTAGTATAGTGGAAGGGGTCGACGAGCAGTACTTC

D: NA
size: once
V: TRBV10-3
J: TRBJ2-7
CDR3: CAISTGYEQYF
DNA: TGTGCCATCAGTACCGGGTACGAGCAGTACTTC

D: NA
size: NA
V: TRBV7-6
J: TRBJ2-5
CDR3: CASSPGGPQETQYF
DNA: TGTGCCAGCAGCCCCGGGGGGCCCCAAGAGACCCAGTACTTC

D: NA
size: NA
V: TRBV10-3
J: TRBJ1-5
CDR3: CAIGTGDSNQPQHF
DNA: TGTGCCATCGGGACGGGGGACAGCAATCAGCCCCAGCATTTT

D: NA
size: NA
V: TRBV5-4
J: TRBJ1-1
CDR3: CASSFSGLNTEAFF
DNA: TGTGCCAGCAGCTTTTCCGGTCTGAACACTGAAGCTTTCTTT

D: NA
size: NA
V: TRBV15
J: TRBJ1-1
CDR3: CATSRVGNTEAFF
DNA: TGTGCCACCAGCAGGGTCGGGAACACTGAAGCTTTCTTT

D: NA
size: NA
V: TRBV5-5
J: TRBJ2-7
CDR3: CASIGGDYEQYF
DNA: TGTGCCAGCATCGGCGGGGACTACGAGCAGTACTTC

D: TRBD2
size: NA
V: TRBV6-5
J: TRBJ2-3
CDR3: CASMGSGGADTQYF
DNA: TGTGCCAGCATGGGGAGCGGGGGGGCAGATACGCAGTATTTT

D: TRBD1
size: NA
V: TRBV27
J: TRBJ1-1
CDR3: CASSNRGLNTEAFF
DNA: TGTGCCAGCAGTAACAGGGGCTTGAACACTGAAGCTTTCTTT

D: NA
size: NA
V: TRBV19
J: TRBJ2-1
CDR3: CASSTSLGDEQFF
DNA: TGTGCCAGTAGTACGTCTTTGGGCGATGAGCAGTTCTTC

D: NA
size: NA
V: TRBV6-1
J: TRBJ1-1
CDR3: CASSELGGQYTEAFF
DNA: TGTGCCAGCAGTGAACTGGGAGGGCAGTACACTGAAGCTTTCTTT

D: NA
size: NA
V: TRBV7-6
J: TRBJ2-1
CDR3: CASSLAGSNNEQFF
DNA: TGTGCCAGCAGCTTAGCGGGGAGCAACAATGAGCAGTTCTTC

D: TRBD2
size: NA
V: TRBV19
J: TRBJ2-3
CDR3: CASSIPGGSGDDTQYF
DNA: TGTGCCAGTAGTATTCCTGGGGGTAGCGGGGACGATACGCAGTATTTT

D: NA
size: NA
V: TRBV19
J: TRBJ2-3
CDR3: CASSTLRDPDTQYF
DNA: TGTGCCAGTAGTACCCTCAGGGATCCAGATACGCAGTATTTT

D: TRBD1
size: NA
V: TRBV2
J: TRBJ1-1
CDR3: CASHDSDRGNTEAFF
DNA: TGTGCCAGTCATGATAGTGACAGGGGGAACACTGAAGCTTTCTTT

D: TRBD1
size: NA
V: TRBV15
J: TRBJ1-6
CDR3: CATSRNRGLGNSPLHF
DNA: TGTGCCACCAGCAGGAACAGGGGGTTAGGTAATTCACCCCTCCACTTT

D: NA
size: few
V: TRBV7-2
J: TRBJ1-6
CDR3: CASSLAWDLNSPLHF
DNA: TGTGCCAGCAGCTTAGCCTGGGACTTAAATTCACCCCTCCACTTT

D: TRBD1
size: NA
V: TRBV6-1
J: TRBJ1-1
CDR3: CAVPGQRHGSEAFF
DNA: TGTGCCGTCCCGGGACAGAGACACGGGTCTGAAGCTTTCTTT

D: NA
size: NA
V: TRBV5-1
J: TRBJ2-1
CDR3: CASSSNTGRSYNEQFF
DNA: TGCGCCAGCAGCTCGAATACAGGGCGTTCCTACAATGAGCAGTTCTTC

D: NA
size: NA
V: TRBV15
J: TRBJ1-4
CDR3: CATSLRGGANEKLFF
DNA: TGTGCCACCAGCCTACGTGGGGGGGCTAATGAAAAACTGTTTTTT

D: NA
size: NA
V: TRBV5-6
J: TRBJ2-7
CDR3: CASSLGDGHEQYF
DNA: TGTGCCAGCTCACTAGGAGATGGCCACGAGCAGTACTTC

D: TRBD1
size: NA
V: TRBV5-6
J: TRBJ2-7
CDR3: CASSLGQGFDEQYF
DNA: TGTGCCAGCAGCTTAGGACAGGGATTCGACGAGCAGTACTTC

D: TRBD2
size: NA
V: TRBV5-1
J: TRBJ2-3
CDR3: CASSLALAGSTDTQYF
DNA: TGCGCCAGCAGCTTGGCCCTAGCGGGGAGCACAGATACGCAGTATTTT

D: NA
size: NA
V: TRBV19
J: TRBJ1-2
CDR3: CASSILNPNYGYTF
DNA: TGTGCCAGTAGTATTCTAAACCCTAACTATGGCTACACCTTC

D: TRBD1
size: NA
V: TRBV27
J: TRBJ2-5
CDR3: CASSLFTLTGQETQYF
DNA: TGTGCCAGCAGTCTATTCACCCTGACAGGGCAAGAGACCCAGTACTTC

D: TRBD2
size: NA
V: TRBV27
J: TRBJ2-5
CDR3: CASRLAGGPMAQYF
DNA: TGTGCCAGCAGGCTAGCGGGGGGCCCCATGGCCCAGTACTTC

D: TRBD2
size: NA
V: TRBV7-9
J: TRBJ2-2
CDR3: CASRSGTRPGELFF
DNA: TGTGCCAGCAGGTCCGGGACTAGGCCCGGGGAGCTGTTTTTT

D: NA
size: NA
V: TRBV7-9
J: TRBJ1-4
CDR3: CASSLREPTNEKLFF
DNA: TGTGCCAGCAGCCTCCGGGAGCCAACTAATGAAAAACTGTTTTTT

D: TRBD1
size: NA
V: TRBV4-1
J: TRBJ2-7
CDR3: CASSQGTGGWEQYF
DNA: TGCGCCAGCAGCCAAGGGACAGGGGGCTGGGAGCAGTACTTC